This TCR beta chain was retrieved from a study of PD-1 blockade in mismatch repair-deficient tumors. Study observations and caveats: Tumor-resident clones, often absent from pretreatment blood, expanded after pembrolizumab and then contracted.

The CDR3 loop spans 15 amino acids. Germline V gene lookup returns CDR1 MNHEY and CDR2 SVGAGI. V lost 2 bases, J lost 10 bases, and 17 bases lay in between. Some clones are missing from TCRdb's copy, which holds only in-frame ones; the method was immunoSEQ multiplex PCR. The sample has 30,000 to 45,000 clones, approximately 88% seen once; the top ten hold around 0.98%. To note about this clone: Its antigen is currently unknown.

The chain is built from TRBV6-5 and TRBJ1-4; D is unresolved. The sequence was obtained from an adult with mismatch repair-deficient cancer. Sequencing was performed on PBMCs, taken roughly nine months after starting pembrolizumab. CDR3 in DNA: TGTGCCAGCAGTTACGCTGACACCTCCAACGGAAAACTGTTTTTT. Translation: CASSYADTSNGKLFF.